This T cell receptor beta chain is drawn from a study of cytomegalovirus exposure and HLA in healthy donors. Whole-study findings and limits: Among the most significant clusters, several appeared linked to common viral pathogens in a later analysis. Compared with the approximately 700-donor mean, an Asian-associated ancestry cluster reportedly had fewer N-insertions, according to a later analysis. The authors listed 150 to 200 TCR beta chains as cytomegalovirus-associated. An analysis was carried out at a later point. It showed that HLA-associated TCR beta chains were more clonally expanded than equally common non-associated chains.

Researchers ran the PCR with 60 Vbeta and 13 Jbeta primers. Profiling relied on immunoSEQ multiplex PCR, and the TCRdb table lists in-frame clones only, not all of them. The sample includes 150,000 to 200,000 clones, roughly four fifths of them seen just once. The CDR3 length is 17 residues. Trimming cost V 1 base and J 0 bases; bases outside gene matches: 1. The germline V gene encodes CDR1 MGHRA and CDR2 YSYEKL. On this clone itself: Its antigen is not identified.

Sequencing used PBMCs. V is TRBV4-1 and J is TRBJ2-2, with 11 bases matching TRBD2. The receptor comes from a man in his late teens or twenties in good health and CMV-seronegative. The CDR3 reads CASSQGGLAANTGELFF. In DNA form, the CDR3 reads TGCGCCAGCAGCCAAGGGGGACTAGCGGCGAACACCGGGGAGCTGTTTTTT.